The present entry profiles one TCR beta chain with its context. Its antigen is not identified. The CDR3 loop spans 12 amino acids. V was trimmed by 3 bases and J by 4 bases, leaving 4 bases between them. This sample is drawn from a study of T cell repertoires in cytomegalovirus infection. Overall study context: In public TCR beta signatures, there were indications of both CMV infection and matching HLA type.

General study findings and limits: Across the ex vivo response, the dominant clonotypes were HLA-C-restricted CMV-specific TCR beta clonotypes.

TCRdb recomputed calls from the reads with MiXCR, one row per CDR3 protein. The sample has fewer than 350,000 distinct CDR3 sequences; about a sixth are singletons. This chain joins TRBV12-3 or TRBV12-4 and TRBJ2-1, with unresolved D. The clonotype comes from a human donor in good health (CMV status not recorded). Some clones in this sample may be carry-over from other donors' samples. The sequenced sample was PBMCs. The CDR3 reads CASSFRYNEQFF. The CDR3 DNA is TGTGCCAGCAGTTTTAGGTACAATGAGCAGTTCTTC.